Reported below is one T cell receptor beta chain. Antigen: not known. The data derive from a study of TIL therapy for anti-PD-1-resistant metastatic lung cancer. Study summary: A few tumors were EGFR-mutant and two were ALK-rearranged. Tumors carried a median roughly 1.5 non-synonymous mutations per megabase. General study points: The cohort had more treatment-naive, never-smoker and oncogene-addicted patients than typical.

Sequencing used immunoSEQ v3. Produced via immunoSEQ multiplex PCR; TCRdb's table is partial and in-frame only. The table has some 37,000 clones, 73% seen once. Specified time point: pre-treatment sample, taken before nivolumab and TIL therapy. Enrollment ran from October 2017 to January 2020. V was pared by 3 bases and J by 3 bases, with 8 bases of the junction left unmatched. CDR1 and CDR2 from the germline V gene are LGHNA and YSLEER. This CDR3 is built from 16 residues. Sequencing used blood, obtained at baseline. The receptor was isolated from a person between 25 and 80 years old with non-small cell lung cancer. This rearrangement joins TRBV4-3 to TRBJ2-3, with TRBD2 matching over 8 bases. CDR3 DNA: TGCGCCAGCAGCCAGGATCGGGGGGGCGGGACAGATACGCAGTATTTT. Protein: CASSQDRGGGTDTQYF.